The next 26 T cell receptor beta chains were all read from a single sample in a study of human T cells and chemical hapten exposure. TCRdb reanalysed the RACE reads using MiXCR and keeps one entry per CDR3 protein. The repertoire holds just over 70,000 distinct CDR3 sequences, with over 8.5% as singletons. The sample's time point: patch test 3, about 24 weeks after DPC sensitization. Regarding treatment: therapeutic diphenylcyclopropenone sensitization with weekly scalp DPC. The source material was whole blood, sampled in connection with sensitization to the hapten diphenylcyclopropenone (DPC). These receptors were taken from a woman in her 50s with alopecia areata. Some clones in this sample may be carry-over from other donors' samples.

This clonotype was seen ten or more times. This sequence joins TRBV6-2 or TRBV6-3 and TRBJ1-5; 7 bases are shared with TRBD1. Germline V gives CDR1 MNHEY, CDR2 SVGEGT. V trimming: 5 bases; J trimming: 2 bases; junction bases outside the gene matches: 6. This CDR3 comprises 15 residues. CDR3 residues: CASSPNDRGNQPQHF. The CDR3 nucleotides read TGTGCCAGCAGTCCCAATGACAGGGGCAATCAGCCCCAGCATTTT.

The rearrangement links TRBV5-1 to TRBJ2-1; weak D call: TRBD2 (5 bases). Germline CDR1 and CDR2: SGHRS and YFSETQ. The CDR3 loop spans 16 amino acids. Trimming cost V 2 bases and J 0 bases, with 12 bases left between them. CDR3 amino acids: CASSFGLATSYNEQFF. CDR3 sequence (DNA): TGCGCCAGCAGCTTCGGGTTAGCGACCTCCTACAATGAGCAGTTCTTC. Supplemented by reference TRBV5-1 and TRBJ2-1, the full variable domain reads KAGVTQTPRYLIKTRGQQVTLSCSPISGHRSVSWYQQTPGQGLQFLFEYFSETQRNKGNFPGRFSGRQFSNSRSEMNVSTLELGDSALYLCASSFGLATSYNEQFFGPGTRLTVL.

The table lists this clonotype with a count of one. This could be a read error, since a much larger clone is one nucleotide away. V and J are TRBV6-6 and TRBJ2-7; D might be TRBD1 (5 bases). V lost 7 bases, J lost 0 bases, and 19 bases lay in between. Germline V gene sequence: CDR1 MNHNY, CDR2 SVGAGI (reference sequence). This CDR3 has 16 residues. CDR3 sequence: CASTQRHGQSSYEQYF. CDR3 coding DNA: TGTGCCAGCACCCAACGACATGGACAAAGCTCCTACGAGCAGTACTTC.

This clonotype was found a few times. J is TRBJ2-2 and V is TRBV20-1; 7 positions match TRBD1. V was clipped by 5 bases and J by 0 bases; unmatched bases: 9. The CDR3 spans 16 residues. Germline V gene lookup returns CDR1 DFQATT and CDR2 SNEGSKA (reference sequence). The CDR3 sequence is CSASLQGVSNTGELFF. The DNA of the CDR3 is TGCAGTGCTTCGCTTCAGGGGGTATCGAACACCGGGGAGCTGTTTTTT.

This clonotype was found many times. The CDR3 coding sequence is TGTGCCAGCAGATGGACGCGAACTAGCAATCAGCCCCAGCATTTT. Its protein product is CASRWTRTSNQPQHF. The gene calls are TRBV2 and TRBJ1-5; D unresolved. With 6 bases removed from V and 0 bases from J, the gap between germline ends came to 12 bases. This CDR3 is 15 amino acids long. Per the germline V gene, CDR1 is SNHLY and CDR2 is FYNNEI.

At least ten counts were recorded for this clonotype. CDR3 nucleotides: TGTGCCAGCTCACCGGAGACAGGGGGGCATCAGCCCCAGCATTTT. Residues: CASSPETGGHQPQHF. The chain employs TRBV18 and TRBJ1-5; 9 nucleotides align to TRBD1. Germline CDR1 and CDR2: KGHSH and LQKENI. V lost 3 bases and J lost 5; bases outside the gene matches: 5. This CDR3 contains 15 residues. Full variable domain (remainder filled in from reference TRBV18 and TRBJ1-5): NAGVMQNPRHLVRRRGQEARLRCSPMKGHSHVYWYRQLPEEGLKFMVYLQKENIIDESGMPKERFSAEFPKEGPSILRIQQVVRGDSAAYFCASSPETGGHQPQHFGDGTRLSIL.

This clonotype was seen more than once but under ten times. The chain is built from TRBV12-3 or TRBV12-4 and TRBJ1-2; tentative D call: TRBD1 (5 bases). The CDR3 is 16 amino acids. Trimming cost V 5 bases and J 4 bases, with 20 bases left between them. The CDR3 spells CASSPKEGSGAYGYTF. The CDR3 DNA is TGTGCCAGCAGTCCTAAAGAGGGCAGTGGGGCCTATGGCTACACCTTC.

In its sample, this clonotype was seen many times. This chain joins TRBV6-5 and TRBJ2-7, with 7 bases fitting TRBD1. The V gene's germline CDR1 is MNHEY and CDR2 SVGAGI. V shed 5 bases, J shed 9 bases, and the junction held 10 bases outside the gene matches. CDR3 length: 13 amino acids. The CDR3 sequence is CASSPNQGVGQYF. The CDR3 DNA reads as TGTGCCAGCAGTCCCAATCAGGGGGTCGGGCAGTACTTC.

This clonotype was recorded at least ten times. The chain carries TRBV18 and TRBJ1-1; perhaps TRBD1 as D (6 bases). The V gene lost 3 bases and the J gene lost 1 base, with 15 bases spanning the gap. The germline V gene encodes CDR1 KGHSH and CDR2 LQKENI. The CDR3 runs 16 residues. CDR3 sequence (DNA): TGTGCCAGCTCACCCGTGTCACAGGGTTGGAACACTGAAGCTTTCTTT. Translation gives CASSPVSQGWNTEAFF.

This clonotype was seen a few times. The junction and the germline gene differ at one end; a read error may be behind it. The chain uses TRBV7-6 and TRBJ1-2; D uncertain. This CDR3 has 14 amino acids. Per germline, CDR1 SGHVS and CDR2 FNYEAQ. The CDR3 is CVSSREREGFGYTF. CDR3 sequence (DNA): TGTGTCAGCAGCAGAGAGCGGGAGGGATTTGGCTACACCTTC.

The V and J genes are TRBV29-1 and TRBJ1-5; 9 bases are shared with TRBD1. CDR3 size: 13 residues. From germline, CDR1 is SQVTM and CDR2 ANQGSEA. Trimming cost V 7 bases and J 5 bases; bases outside gene matches: 6. DNA for the CDR3: TGCAGCGCCTCGACAGGGGGTGATCAGCCCCAGCATTTT. Its translation is CSASTGGDQPQHF. The variable domain in full, with the rest retrieved from reference TRBV29-1 and TRBJ1-5, is SAVISQKPSRDICQRGTSLTIQCQVDSQVTMMFWYRQQPGQSLTLIATANQGSEATYESGFVIDKFPISRPNLTFSTLTVSNMSPEDSSIYLCSASTGGDQPQHFGDGTRLSIL.

The V and J genes are TRBV12-3 or TRBV12-4 and TRBJ1-6; D not certain. V was shortened by 6 bases and J by 3 bases, with 9 bases between the two germline ends. The CDR3 runs 14 residues. The DNA of the CDR3 is TGTGCCAGCAGCCCAGGTCTCTATAATTCACCCCTCCACTTT. Protein product: CASSPGLYNSPLHF.

This clonotype was recorded at least ten times. The chain is built from TRBV2 and TRBJ1-1, with D uncertain. This CDR3 has 12 amino acids. V lost 4 bases to trimming and J lost 10 bases, with 13 bases between them. In germline, CDR1 is SNHLY, CDR2 FYNNEI. The DNA of the CDR3 is TGTGCCAGCAGTGTCCTCTCCCAGACAGCTTTCTTT. It yields the protein CASSVLSQTAFF.

J is TRBJ1-2 and V is TRBV12-3 or TRBV12-4; D gene unclear. This CDR3 comprises 12 residues. The germline V and J ends were trimmed by 5 bases and 5 bases, with 9 bases remaining between them. The CDR3 spells CASSSTEYGYTF. In DNA form, the CDR3 reads TGTGCCAGCAGTAGTACTGAGTATGGCTACACCTTC.

There are many counts of this clonotype. This chain links TRBV11-2 with TRBJ2-5; 11 nucleotides align to TRBD2. Germline-derived CDR1 and CDR2 are SGHAT and FQNNGV. Germline trimming cut 5 bases from V and 5 bases from J; bases unmatched to any gene: 10. This CDR3 is 16 amino acids long. As DNA, the CDR3 is TGTGCCAGCAGCCTCCGGATAGCGGGAGGGGGCGAGACCCAGTACTTC. Translation: CASSLRIAGGGETQYF. Filled out from reference TRBV11-2 and TRBJ2-5, the complete variable domain reads EAGVAQSPRYKIIEKRQSVAFWCNPISGHATLYWYQQILGQGPKLLIQFQNNGVVDDSQLPKDRFSAERLKGVDSTLKIQPAKLEDSAVYLCASSLRIAGGGETQYFGPGTRLLVL.

In this sample, this clonotype turned up many times. The chain uses TRBV4-1 and TRBJ2-2; D might be TRBD2 (6 bases). Germline V CDR1 and CDR2: MGHRA, YSYEKL. The CDR3 spans 21 residues. V lost 1 base to trimming and J lost 1 base, with 25 bases between them. This CDR3 reads CASSQAPLLKLAVQNTGELFF. CDR3 coding DNA: TGCGCCAGCAGCCAAGCCCCCCTCCTAAAGTTAGCGGTCCAGAACACCGGGGAGCTGTTTTTT.

This rearrangement joins TRBV6-5 to TRBJ2-3; 9 bases are a match to TRBD2. The CDR3 runs to 14 residues. Germline assignment: CDR1 MNHEY and CDR2 SVGAGI. The V gene end was trimmed by 2 bases and the J gene end by 5 bases; junction bases not matched to a gene: 2. CDR3: CASSYAGGLDTQYF. For the CDR3, the DNA is TGTGCCAGCAGTTACGCGGGAGGGCTAGATACGCAGTATTTT.

This clonotype was seen at least ten times. V gene TRBV29-1 combines with J gene TRBJ2-1; 7 bases align to TRBD1. The ends lost 1 base at V and 12 bases at J; junction bases unmatched: 9. Germline CDR1 reads SQVTM; CDR2 reads ANQGSEA. The CDR3 contains 13 residues. The CDR3 region is CSVEVYTGAVQFF. CDR3 sequence (DNA): TGCAGCGTTGAAGTTTACACAGGGGCGGTGCAGTTCTTC.

This clonotype was found a few times. The genes are TRBV10-2 and TRBJ1-5; D may be TRBD1 (6 bases). The CDR3 length is 14 residues. CDR1 WSHSY and CDR2 SAAADI come from the germline V gene. The V and J ends lost 6 bases and 3 bases respectively, with 12 bases between them. CDR3 sequence (DNA): TGCGCCAGCAGGTCACAGGGATACAATCAGCCCCAGCATTTT. Encoded protein: CASRSQGYNQPQHF.

Ten or more counts support this clonotype. The J gene is TRBJ2-4, the V gene TRBV12-3 or TRBV12-4; tentative D call: TRBD1 (5 bases). This CDR3 has 15 amino acids. V was pared by 2 bases and J by 5 bases, with 13 bases between. DNA for the CDR3: TGTGCCAGCAGTTTACGGTCAGGGTTCCAAAACATTCAGTACTTC. This codes for CASSLRSGFQNIQYF.

This clonotype was seen a handful of times. The rearrangement joins TRBV5-6 to TRBJ2-7; 10 nucleotides match TRBD1. The CDR3 has 16 amino acids. The ends lost 4 bases at V and 2 bases at J; junction bases unmatched: 9. Germline CDR1 reads SGHDT; CDR2 reads YYEEEE. The CDR3 here is CASSGPDRGNPYEQYF. The CDR3 DNA is TGTGCCAGCAGCGGCCCGGACAGGGGGAACCCCTACGAGCAGTACTTC.

This clonotype has ten or more counts. This chain connects TRBV12-3 or TRBV12-4 to TRBJ2-7; D is undetermined. Trimming took 3 bases from V and 3 from J, leaving 9 bases between them. This CDR3 contains 13 residues. This CDR3 reads CASSLSQIYEQYF. The CDR3 DNA reads as TGTGCCAGCAGTTTGAGTCAGATCTACGAGCAGTACTTC.

The table lists this clonotype with many counts. The rearrangement joins TRBV7-8 to TRBJ1-5; D gene uncertain. V lost 0 bases and J 6 bases, leaving 15 bases between the germline ends. The CDR3 runs to 16 residues. Germline lookup yields CDR1 SGHVS and CDR2 FQNEAQ. CDR3 in DNA: TGTGCCAGCAGCTTAGCAGCCCGGGGTTGGGGTCAGCCCCAGCATTTT. This gives the protein CASSLAARGWGQPQHF.

This clonotype was detected a few times. The chain employs TRBV7-2 and TRBJ1-1, with a weak D call TRBD1 (5 bases). The V and J ends lost 7 bases and 1 base respectively, with 10 bases between them. CDR3 length equals 13 residues. CDR1 is SGHTA, CDR2 FQGNSA, per germline. The CDR3 region has the DNA TGTGCCAGCAACATGGACACGAACACTGAAGCTTTCTTT. This sequence encodes CASNMDTNTEAFF. The whole variable domain, filled in from reference TRBV7-2 and TRBJ1-1, reads GAGVSQSPSNKVTEKGKDVELRCDPISGHTALYWYRQSLGQGLEFLIYFQGNSAPDKSGLPSDRFSAERTGGSVSTLTIQRTQQEDSAVYLCASNMDTNTEAFFGQGTRLTVV.

This chain joins TRBV7-2 and TRBJ2-1, with D perhaps TRBD2 (6 bases). The germline gives CDR1 SGHTA, CDR2 FQGNSA. Trimming pared 4 bases from V and 1 base from J, leaving 11 bases between. CDR3 length equals 15 residues. The CDR3: CASSSWRGSYNEQFF. In DNA, the CDR3 is TGTGCCAGCAGCTCCTGGCGGGGTTCCTACAATGAGCAGTTCTTC.

J is TRBJ2-7 and V is TRBV6-5; D is perhaps TRBD1 or TRBD2 (5 bases each). The CDR3 length is 15 residues. Germline-derived CDR1 and CDR2 are MNHEY and SVGAGI. V lost 2 bases and J 3 bases, leaving 14 bases between the germline ends. CDR3: CASSYGGKPIYEQYF. The CDR3 DNA reads TGTGCCAGCAGTTACGGGGGAAAGCCCATCTACGAGCAGTACTTC.